The source of this T cell receptor (beta chain) is a study of post-analysis software for immune sequencing data. Looking at the study overall: The cohort encompassed relapsing-remitting, secondary progressive and progressive-relapsing multiple sclerosis disease courses. The study, taken as a whole, reports: F measure clustering grouped samples strongly by preparation batch. Relative to controls, patients had a few TRBV segments at higher frequency, with TRBV5-6, TRBV5-1 and TRBV20-1 among these. Compared with controls, patients showed significantly lower normalized Chao1 diversity.

The library was made from cDNA and included unique molecular identifiers. MiXCR, applied by TCRdb to the PCR reads, yields one record per CDR3 protein. The table records a few hundred thousand distinct CDR3 sequences, 34% of them present only once. In the case of this clonotype: The target antigen is unknown.

After removal of 2 bases from V and 2 bases from J, the junction contained 8 bases not matched to a gene. This CDR3 is built from 17 residues. The V gene's germline CDR1 is DFQATT and CDR2 SNEGSKA (reference sequence). The V call is TRBV20-1, the J call TRBJ2-6; 8 bases agree with TRBD1. The sequencing input was blood. The clonotype was recovered from a girl younger than 18 with multiple sclerosis. The CDR3 region is CSARTGTGGTGANVLTF. The CDR3 nucleotides read TGCAGTGCTAGAACCGGGACAGGTGGGACTGGGGCCAACGTCCTGACTTTC.